These 15 T cell receptor beta chains originate from one sample sequenced in a study of PD-1 blockade in classical Hodgkin lymphoma. All patients experienced relapse after autologous stem cell transplantation, and brentuximab vedotin exposure was variable. Sequencing used immunoSEQ multiplex PCR; TCRdb keeps in-frame clones, though not all of them. The sample has roughly 150,000 clones, approximately 80% seen once; the top ten hold roughly 9.2%. The source was peripheral blood mononuclear cells (PBMCs), collected before the second cycle of nivolumab. These receptors came from a human donor with classical Hodgkin lymphoma.

The V and J genes are TRBV19 and TRBJ2-3; perhaps TRBD1 as D (5 bases). With 4 bases removed from V and 2 bases from J, the gap between germline ends came to 13 bases. The CDR3 contains 15 residues. CDR1 is LNHDA and CDR2 is SQIVND in the germline V gene (reference sequence). The CDR3 here is CASSRVAGYTDTQYF. The DNA for the CDR3 is TGTGCCAGTAGTAGGGTGGCAGGGTACACAGATACGCAGTATTTT.

The rearrangement links TRBV5-8 to TRBJ2-2, with D possibly TRBD2 on 7 matching bases. V was clipped by 4 bases and J by 3 bases, with 16 bases between them. In germline, CDR1 is SGHTS, CDR2 YDEGEE. This CDR3 spans 16 amino acids. CDR3 DNA: TGTGCCAGCAGCCCCCGGGGGCGGGAGTACACCGGGGAGCTGTTTTTT. Its protein product is CASSPRGREYTGELFF.

This chain connects TRBV7-2 to TRBJ2-7, with 8 positions matching TRBD1. With V trimmed by 8 bases and J by 4 bases, 10 bases remained unmatched. The CDR3 is made up of 14 amino acids. Germline values: CDR1 SGHTA, CDR2 FQGNSA. CDR3 in DNA: TGTGCCAGCGCTAGGCAGGGGGCTGAGTACGAGCAGTACTTC. Its protein is CASARQGAEYEQYF.

This clone turned up a few times. This rearrangement joins TRBV27 to TRBJ2-2; the D gene is possibly TRBD2 (6 bases). The CDR3 is 15 amino acids. With 6 bases removed from V and 9 bases from J, the gap between germline ends came to 20 bases. CDR1 is MNHEY, CDR2 SMNVEV, per germline (reference sequence). CDR3 coding DNA: TGTGCCAGCAGCCGGATCGGAGGGGTCGAAAGGGAGCTGTTTTTT. Translation: CASSRIGGVERELFF.

This clone was recorded a few times. The V gene is TRBV28, the J gene TRBJ2-6, with D hard to call. This CDR3 is 16 amino acids long. V lost 0 bases and J 0 bases, leaving 6 bases between the germline ends. The germline V gene encodes CDR1 MDHEN and CDR2 SYDVKM. This CDR3 reads CASSLWMGSGANVLTF. The CDR3 DNA sequence: TGTGCCAGCAGTTTATGGATGGGCTCTGGGGCCAACGTCCTGACTTTC.

The chain links TRBV27 to TRBJ2-3; D ambiguous. Looked up from germline, CDR1 is MNHEY and CDR2 is SMNVEV (reference sequence). The germline V and J ends were trimmed by 0 bases and 4 bases, with 8 bases remaining between them. The CDR3 is made up of 14 amino acids. In DNA form, the CDR3 reads TGTGCCAGCAGTTTATCGTGGCCTTCAGATACGCAGTATTTT. Amino acid sequence: CASSLSWPSDTQYF.

This clone was observed a handful of times. The rearrangement joins TRBV5-4 to TRBJ2-5; D is uncertain. The CDR3 is 13 amino acids. Germline V gives CDR1 SGHNT, CDR2 YYREEE (reference sequence). V was trimmed by 3 bases and J by 5 bases, leaving 11 bases between them. CDR3 DNA: TGTGCCAGCAGCTCCGGCCCCCAGGAGACCCAGTACTTC. Translating gives CASSSGPQETQYF.

The sample holds a few counts of this clone. The chain recombines TRBV28 with TRBJ2-7, with 8 positions matching TRBD1. The CDR3 is 16 residues long. The V gene end was trimmed by 1 base and the J gene end by 1 base; junction bases not matched to a gene: 6. CDR1 and CDR2 (germline): MDHEN, SYDVKM. DNA for the CDR3: TGTGCCAGCAGTTTATTTTCCGGGACAGGATCCTACGAGCAGTACTTC. Translation: CASSLFSGTGSYEQYF.

This chain uses TRBV5-1 with TRBJ2-1, with unresolved D. The germline CDR1 and CDR2 sequences are SGHRS and YFSETQ. Trimming removed 4 bases at V and 6 bases at J, with 20 bases between. The CDR3 sequence is 16 residues long. The DNA of the CDR3 is TGCGCCAGCAGCCAAGATCCGGGCCAGACCGCCAATGAGCAGTTCTTC. Protein sequence: CASSQDPGQTANEQFF.

Here the CDR3 reads CAISENEGTQYF. The CDR3, as DNA: TGTGCCATCAGTGAAAACGAGGGGACCCAGTACTTC. The chain is built from TRBV10-3 and TRBJ2-5; D may be TRBD2 (5 bases). Germline loops: CDR1 ENHRY, CDR2 SYGVKD. The CDR3 contains 12 residues. Trimming left V 3 bases short and J 7 bases short, with 9 bases between.

The chain employs TRBV15 and TRBJ1-2; the D is unclear. Germline V lookup: CDR1 LNHNV, CDR2 YYDKDF (reference sequence). Trimming stripped 6 bases from V and 0 bases from J, with 11 bases between. The CDR3 covers 14 residues. In nucleotides, the CDR3 is TGTGCCACCAGTAGGGCCTCAGCTAACTATGGCTACACCTTC. Its protein product is CATSRASANYGYTF.

This chain connects TRBV6-5 to TRBJ1-2, with TRBD1 identical over 12 bases. CDR1 is MNHEY and CDR2 is SVGAGI in the germline V gene. V lost 7 bases to trimming and J lost 7 bases; unmatched junction nucleotides: 10. This CDR3 region has 15 residues. CDR3 residues: CASNRGDRGRFGYTF. CDR3 DNA sequence: TGTGCCAGCAATAGAGGGGACAGGGGGCGGTTTGGCTACACCTTC.

This chain links TRBV6-6 with TRBJ1-3; D is undetermined. V was clipped by 2 bases and J by 0 bases, with 8 bases between them. Germline assignment: CDR1 MNHNY and CDR2 SVGAGI (reference sequence). There are 15 residues in the CDR3. This CDR3 is CASSYGWYSGNTIYF. The CDR3 DNA reads as TGTGCCAGCAGTTACGGGTGGTACTCTGGAAACACCATATATTTT.

The J gene is TRBJ1-2, the V gene TRBV6-5, with D hard to call. Germline V CDR1 and CDR2: MNHEY, SVGAGI. The V end was cut by 6 bases, the J end by 5 bases, with 16 bases between. The CDR3 covers 14 residues. The CDR3 nucleotides read TGTGCCAGCAGCGATTTGGTCTGGGAATATGGCTACACCTTC. Translation: CASSDLVWEYGYTF.

The chain has TRBV7-6 and TRBJ2-7; perhaps TRBD1 as D (5 bases). The CDR3 is 14 amino acids. From germline, CDR1 is SGHVS and CDR2 FNYEAQ. The V end was cut by 3 bases, the J end by 5 bases, with 14 bases between. The CDR3 bases are TGTGCCAGCAGCTTTGACAGCTTGATGAACGAGCAGTACTTC. Protein sequence: CASSFDSLMNEQYF.